This TCR beta chain stems from a study of shared clonotypes between healthy human individuals. On the study more broadly: CD4 naive cells filled three plates per donor, CD4 memory three, CD8 naive two and CD8 memory one.

The CDR3 totals 15 residues. J lost 7 bases, V lost 6 bases, and 11 bases had no gene match. Germline V CDR1 and CDR2: MDHEN, SYDVKM. Recent vaccinations or acute infections were absent in the healthy HIV-negative adult donors. Only in-frame clones appear in the TCRdb table, and some are missing; sequencing was by immunoSEQ multiplex PCR. Of hundreds of thousands of clones listed, under 80% are singletons. Source material: memory CD4+ T cells sorted from blood. Subset meaning: CD45RA-negative fraction. J is TRBJ1-5 and V is TRBV28, with TRBD1 identical over 8 bases. The TCR was taken from a woman younger than 45 in good health. The CDR3 nucleotides are TGTGCCAGCAGCGCCCCGGACAGGGCGCGGCAGCCCCAGCATTTT. This encodes CASSAPDRARQPQHF.